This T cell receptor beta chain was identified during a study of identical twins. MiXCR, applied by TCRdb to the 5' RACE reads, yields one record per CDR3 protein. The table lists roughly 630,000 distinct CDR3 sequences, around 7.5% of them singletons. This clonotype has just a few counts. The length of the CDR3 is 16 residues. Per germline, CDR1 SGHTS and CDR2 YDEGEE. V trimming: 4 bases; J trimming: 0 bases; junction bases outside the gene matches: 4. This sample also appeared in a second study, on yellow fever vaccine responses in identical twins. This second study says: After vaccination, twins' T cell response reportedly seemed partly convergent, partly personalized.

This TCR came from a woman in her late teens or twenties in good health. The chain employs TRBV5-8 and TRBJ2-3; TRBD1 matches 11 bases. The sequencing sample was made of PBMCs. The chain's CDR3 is CASSARDRGSTDTQYF. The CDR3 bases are TGTGCCAGCAGCGCCAGGGACAGGGGGAGCACAGATACGCAGTATTTT.